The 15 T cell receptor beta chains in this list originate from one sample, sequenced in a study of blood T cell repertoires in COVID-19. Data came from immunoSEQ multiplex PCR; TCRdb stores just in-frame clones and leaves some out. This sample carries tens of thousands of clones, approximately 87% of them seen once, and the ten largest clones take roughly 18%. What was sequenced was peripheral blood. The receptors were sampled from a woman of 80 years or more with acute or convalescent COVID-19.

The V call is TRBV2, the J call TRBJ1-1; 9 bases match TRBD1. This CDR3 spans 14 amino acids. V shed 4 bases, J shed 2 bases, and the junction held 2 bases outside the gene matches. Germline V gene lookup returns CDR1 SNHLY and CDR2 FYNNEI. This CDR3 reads CASSGDRVNTEAFF. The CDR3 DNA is TGTGCCAGCAGTGGGGACAGGGTTAACACTGAAGCTTTCTTT.

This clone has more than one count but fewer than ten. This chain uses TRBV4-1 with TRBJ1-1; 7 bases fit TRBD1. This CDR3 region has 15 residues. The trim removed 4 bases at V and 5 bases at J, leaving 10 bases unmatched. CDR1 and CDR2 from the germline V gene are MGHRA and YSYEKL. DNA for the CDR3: TGCGCCAGCAGCCCCTCTCCGACAGGGAGGACTGAAGCTTTCTTT. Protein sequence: CASSPSPTGRTEAFF.

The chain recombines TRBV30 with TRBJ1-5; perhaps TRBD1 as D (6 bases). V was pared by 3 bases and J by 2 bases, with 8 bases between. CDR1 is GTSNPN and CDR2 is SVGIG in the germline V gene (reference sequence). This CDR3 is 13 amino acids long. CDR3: CAWRNRGNQPQHF. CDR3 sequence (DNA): TGTGCCTGGAGGAACAGGGGCAATCAGCCCCAGCATTTT.

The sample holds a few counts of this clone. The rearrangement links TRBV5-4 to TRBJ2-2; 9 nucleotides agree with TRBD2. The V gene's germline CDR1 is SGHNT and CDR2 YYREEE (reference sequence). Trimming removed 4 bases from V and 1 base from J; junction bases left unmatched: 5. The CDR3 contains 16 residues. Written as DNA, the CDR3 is TGTGCCAGCAGCGCTATACTAGCGGGGAACACCGGGGAGCTGTTTTTT. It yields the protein CASSAILAGNTGELFF. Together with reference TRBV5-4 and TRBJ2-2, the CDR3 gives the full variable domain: ETGVTQSPTHLIKTRGQQVTLRCSSQSGHNTVSWYQQALGQGPQFIFQYYREEENGRGNFPPRFSGLQFPNYSSELNVNALELDDSALYLCASSAILAGNTGELFFGEGSRLTVL.

The CDR3 DNA follows: TGTGCCAGCAGCCAAGGACAGGGAATTAGGGGCTACACCTTC. Translating gives CASSQGQGIRGYTF. The V gene is TRBV28, the J gene TRBJ1-2; 8 nucleotides align to TRBD1. Germline V gene data show CDR1 as MDHEN and CDR2 as SYDVKM. Trimming at V came to 6 bases and at J to 8 bases, leaving 11 bases not matched to a gene. This CDR3 is 14 amino acids long.

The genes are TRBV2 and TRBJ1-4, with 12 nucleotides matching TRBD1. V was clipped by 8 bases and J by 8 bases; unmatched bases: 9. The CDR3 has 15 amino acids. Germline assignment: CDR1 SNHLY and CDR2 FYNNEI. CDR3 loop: CASSPRDRGREKLFF. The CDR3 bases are TGTGCCAGCTCCCCAAGGGACAGGGGGCGCGAAAAACTGTTTTTT.

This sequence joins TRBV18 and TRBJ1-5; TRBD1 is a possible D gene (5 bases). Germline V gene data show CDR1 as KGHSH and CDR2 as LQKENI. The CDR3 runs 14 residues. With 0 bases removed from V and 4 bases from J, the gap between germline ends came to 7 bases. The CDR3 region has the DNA TGTGCCAGCTCACCACCAGGGGTAAATCAGCCCCAGCATTTT. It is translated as CASSPPGVNQPQHF.

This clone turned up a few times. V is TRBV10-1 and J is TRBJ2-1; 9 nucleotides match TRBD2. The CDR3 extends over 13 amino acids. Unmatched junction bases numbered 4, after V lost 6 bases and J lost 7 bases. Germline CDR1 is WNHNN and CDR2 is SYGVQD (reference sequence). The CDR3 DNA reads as TGCGCCAGCAGGAGTAGCGGGAGAAATGAGCAGTTCTTC. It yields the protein CASRSSGRNEQFF.

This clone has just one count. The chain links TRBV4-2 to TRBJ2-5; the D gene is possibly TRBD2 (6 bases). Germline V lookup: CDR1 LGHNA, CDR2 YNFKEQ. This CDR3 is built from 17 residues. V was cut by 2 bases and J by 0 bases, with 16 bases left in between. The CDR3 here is CASSQPLPGEYQETQYF. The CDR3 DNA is TGTGCCAGCAGCCAACCCCTTCCGGGGGAGTACCAAGAGACCCAGTACTTC.

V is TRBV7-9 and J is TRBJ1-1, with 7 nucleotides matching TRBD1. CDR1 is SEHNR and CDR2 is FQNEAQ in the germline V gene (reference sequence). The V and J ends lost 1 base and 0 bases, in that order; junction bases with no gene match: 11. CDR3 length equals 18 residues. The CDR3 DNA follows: TGTGCCAGCAGCTTAGTGGTAGGGGACAGTGGAATGAACACTGAAGCTTTCTTT. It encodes CASSLVVGDSGMNTEAFF.

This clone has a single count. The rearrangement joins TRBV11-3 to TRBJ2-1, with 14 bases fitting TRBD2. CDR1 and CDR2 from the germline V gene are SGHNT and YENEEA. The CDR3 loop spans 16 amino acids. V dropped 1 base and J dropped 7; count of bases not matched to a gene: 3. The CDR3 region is CASSLGLAGGRNEQFF. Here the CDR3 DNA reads TGTGCCAGCAGCTTAGGACTAGCGGGAGGGCGGAATGAGCAGTTCTTC. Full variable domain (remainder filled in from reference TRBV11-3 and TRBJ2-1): EAGVVQSPRYKIIEKKQPVAFWCNPISGHNTLYWYLQNLGQGPELLIRYENEEAVDDSQLPKDRFSAERLKGVDSTLKIQPAELGDSAVYLCASSLGLAGGRNEQFFGPGTRLTVL.

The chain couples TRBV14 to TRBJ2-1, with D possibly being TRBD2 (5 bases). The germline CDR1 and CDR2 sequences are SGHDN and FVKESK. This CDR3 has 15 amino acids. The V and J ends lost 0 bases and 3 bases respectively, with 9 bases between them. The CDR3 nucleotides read TGTGCCAGCAGCCAAGAGGAGGCCGTCTACAATGAGCAGTTCTTC. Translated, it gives CASSQEEAVYNEQFF.

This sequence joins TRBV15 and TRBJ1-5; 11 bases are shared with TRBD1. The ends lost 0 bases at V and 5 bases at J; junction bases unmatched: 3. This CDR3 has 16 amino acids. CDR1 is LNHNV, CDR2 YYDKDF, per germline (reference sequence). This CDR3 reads CATSRDGTGGYQPQHF. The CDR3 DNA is TGTGCCACCAGCAGAGATGGGACAGGGGGTTATCAGCCCCAGCATTTT. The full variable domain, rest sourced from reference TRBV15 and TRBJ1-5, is DAMVIQNPRYQVTQFGKPVTLSCSQTLNHNVMYWYQQKSSQAPKLLFHYYDKDFNNEADTPDNFQSRRPNTSFCFLDIRSPGLGDTAMYLCATSRDGTGGYQPQHFGDGTRLSIL.

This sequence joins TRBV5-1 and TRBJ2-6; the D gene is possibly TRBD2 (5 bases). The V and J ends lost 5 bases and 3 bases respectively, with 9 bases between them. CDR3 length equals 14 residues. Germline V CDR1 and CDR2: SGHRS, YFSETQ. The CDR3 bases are TGCGCCAGCAGGGAGGAAGGTGGGGCCAACGTCCTGACTTTC. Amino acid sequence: CASREEGGANVLTF.

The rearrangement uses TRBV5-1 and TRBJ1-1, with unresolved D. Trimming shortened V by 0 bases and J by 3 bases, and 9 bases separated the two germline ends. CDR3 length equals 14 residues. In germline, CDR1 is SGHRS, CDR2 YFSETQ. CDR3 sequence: CASSLGRVDTEAFF. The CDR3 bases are TGCGCCAGCAGCTTGGGGAGGGTGGACACTGAAGCTTTCTTT.